One and the same sample provided the 32 T cell receptor beta chains below, sequenced in a study of blood T cells in healthy people across ages. The second PCR ran about 6 to 12 cycles with a sample-barcoded 5' primer and J-beta primers. TCRdb re-called the 5' RACE reads with MiXCR, one entry per CDR3 protein. The sample contains around 870,000 distinct CDR3 sequences, 25% to 35% of which appear only once. Sequenced material: blood. These receptors were obtained from a woman of 80 years or more in good health.

The chain combines TRBV7-9 with TRBJ2-1; D ambiguous. The CDR3 loop spans 11 amino acids. Looked up from germline, CDR1 is SEHNR and CDR2 is FQNEAQ (reference sequence). Trimming took off 8 bases at V and 9 bases at J, with 11 bases between the two ends. CDR3 loop: CASVRWSEQFF. The CDR3 DNA is TGTGCCAGCGTCCGGTGGAGTGAGCAGTTCTTC.

The genes are TRBV5-1 and TRBJ2-7; D may be TRBD1 (5 bases). V lost 6 bases to trimming and J lost 1 base, with 5 bases between them. Germline loops: CDR1 SGHRS, CDR2 YFSETQ. The CDR3 is made up of 11 amino acids. The CDR3 nucleotides read TGCGCCAGCAAGGGGTCCTACGAGCAGTACTTC. This translates into CASKGSYEQYF.

On this clonotype itself: This sequence may be a read error, since a much larger clone differs from it by one base. The V and J genes are TRBV20-1 and TRBJ2-4; perhaps TRBD1 as D (6 bases). The end of the DNA aligns better with TRBJ2-7, so the J call may be wrong. Germline V gene lookup returns CDR1 DFQATT and CDR2 SNEGSKA (reference sequence). This CDR3 spans 13 amino acids. CDR3 in DNA: TGCAGTGCCAGGGACACGATGGGCTACGAGCAGTACTTC. Translated: CSARDTMGYEQYF.

With respect to this clonotype: Being one base from a much bigger clone, this may be a read error. J is TRBJ2-1 and V is TRBV10-3; 12 bases map to TRBD2. Germline values: CDR1 ENHRY, CDR2 SYGVKD. V shed 4 bases and J 9 bases; nucleotides not matched to a gene: 13. This CDR3 region has 17 residues. The chain's CDR3 is CAISGKGLAGRRTEQFF. In nucleotides, the CDR3 is TGTGCCATCAGTGGAAAGGGACTAGCGGGTCGACGGACTGAGCAGTTCTTC.

This clonotype was seen at least ten times. The chain links TRBV3-1 to TRBJ2-1; D may be TRBD1 (7 bases). Trimming removed 1 base from V and 5 bases from J, with 12 bases in between. The CDR3 length is 15 residues. From germline, CDR1 is LGHDT and CDR2 YNNKEL (reference sequence). For the CDR3, the DNA is TGTGCCAGCAGCCAAGGGACAGGACTAAACAATGAGCAGTTCTTC. This encodes CASSQGTGLNNEQFF.

This clonotype has ten or more counts. The chain joins TRBV20-1 to TRBJ2-7; no reliable D call. The CDR3 loop spans 11 amino acids. The V and J ends lost 2 bases and 3 bases respectively, with 5 bases between them. The germline V gene encodes CDR1 DFQATT and CDR2 SNEGSKA (reference sequence). In nucleotides, the CDR3 is TGCAGTGCTAGACCTAGCTACGAGCAGTACTTC. Translating it yields CSARPSYEQYF.

This clonotype was detected ten times or more. The chain has TRBV27 and TRBJ2-1; D not resolved. Germline V gene sequence: CDR1 MNHEY, CDR2 SMNVEV (reference sequence). V was trimmed by 8 bases and J by 4 bases, leaving 18 bases between them. CDR3 length: 15 residues. The CDR3 is CASHKFSSPYNEQFF. CDR3 nucleotides: TGTGCCAGCCACAAGTTCAGTTCTCCTTACAATGAGCAGTTCTTC.

In this sample, this clonotype turned up many times. The chain recombines TRBV20-1 with TRBJ2-5; D perhaps matches TRBD2 (6 bases). CDR1 and CDR2 from the germline V gene are DFQATT and SNEGSKA (reference sequence). V lost 3 bases and J 4 bases, leaving 15 bases between the germline ends. The CDR3 is 14 amino acids. The CDR3 nucleotides are TGCAGTGCTAGCCCCACGGGGGATAGAGAGACCCAGTACTTC. It translates to CSASPTGDRETQYF.

In its sample, this clonotype was seen a few times. The genes are TRBV9 and TRBJ1-1; perhaps TRBD1 as D (5 bases). The germline V gene has CDR1 SGDLS and CDR2 YYNGEE. The CDR3 covers 15 residues. V lost 0 bases and J 3 bases, leaving 12 bases between the germline ends. This chain's CDR3 is CASSVGQSGYTEAFF. The DNA for the CDR3 is TGTGCCAGCAGCGTAGGACAGTCGGGATACACTGAAGCTTTCTTT.

This clonotype was counted at least ten times. The chain combines TRBV6-5 with TRBJ2-5; no clear D. Germline loops: CDR1 MNHEY, CDR2 SVGAGI. V lost 11 bases and J 3 bases, leaving 10 bases between the germline ends. The CDR3 has 11 amino acids. This CDR3 reads CAPPKKETQYF. In nucleotides, the CDR3 is TGTGCCCCTCCAAAAAAAGAGACCCAGTACTTC.

This clonotype has more than one count but fewer than ten. CDR3 loop: CASSPGTSGGVGETQYF. Here the CDR3 DNA reads TGTGCCAGCAGCCCCGGGACTAGCGGGGGAGTGGGAGAGACCCAGTACTTC. This chain connects TRBV11-3 to TRBJ2-5; the match to TRBD2 covers 14 bases. The CDR3 is 17 amino acids. Germline V gives CDR1 SGHNT, CDR2 YENEEA. The V gene end was trimmed by 5 bases and the J gene end by 4 bases; junction bases not matched to a gene: 9.

This clonotype was counted many times. The chain joins TRBV7-2 to TRBJ2-1, with a tentative D call TRBD1 (7 bases). CDR3 size: 15 residues. CDR1 and CDR2 from the germline V gene are SGHTA and FQGNSA. Between the trimmed V and J ends, which lost 3 bases and 7 bases, there was a span of 16 bases. The CDR3: CASSFGQGGRNEQFF. CDR3 DNA sequence: TGTGCCAGCAGCTTCGGGCAGGGGGGCCGTAATGAGCAGTTCTTC.

In this sample, this clonotype turned up many times. The rearrangement links TRBV29-1 to TRBJ2-2, with a possible D match to TRBD2 (7 bases). The CDR3 covers 14 residues. V was pared by 4 bases and J by 0 bases, with 9 bases between. CDR1 and CDR2 (germline): SQVTM, ANQGSEA. The CDR3, as DNA: TGCAGCGTTGGCGGGGGCCCGAACACCGGGGAGCTGTTTTTT. This gives the protein CSVGGGPNTGELFF.

The chain links TRBV7-9 to TRBJ2-7, with 7 bases aligning to TRBD2. Gene TRBJ2-5 matches the end of the DNA better, so the J call may be wrong. This CDR3 contains 13 residues. Germline loops: CDR1 SEHNR, CDR2 FQNEAQ (reference sequence). CDR3 loop: CASSLTSAETQYF. The CDR3 nucleotides read TGTGCCAGCAGCCTTACTAGCGCGGAGACCCAGTACTTC.

V usage is TRBV5-1 and J usage is TRBJ1-5; D is uncertain. V lost 0 bases and J 1 base, leaving 8 bases between the germline ends. Germline CDR1 and CDR2: SGHRS and YFSETQ. This CDR3 has 15 residues. The CDR3 DNA reads as TGCGCCAGCAGCTTGGCAGTCAGCAGCAATCAGCCCCAGCATTTT. Translation: CASSLAVSSNQPQHF. Full variable domain (outside the CDR3, taken from reference TRBV5-1 and TRBJ1-5): KAGVTQTPRYLIKTRGQQVTLSCSPISGHRSVSWYQQTPGQGLQFLFEYFSETQRNKGNFPGRFSGRQFSNSRSEMNVSTLELGDSALYLCASSLAVSSNQPQHFGDGTRLSIL.

This clonotype was detected many times. The rearrangement links TRBV28 to TRBJ1-2; 7 positions match TRBD1. Germline V gene data show CDR1 as MDHEN and CDR2 as SYDVKM. With 6 bases clipped from V and 2 bases from J, the junction kept 6 bases outside the gene matches. CDR3 size: 14 residues. CDR3 bases: TGTGCCAGCAGCCCAGGGGGTCTCAACTATGGCTACACCTTC. Amino acid sequence: CASSPGGLNYGYTF.

This clonotype was counted at least ten times. The rearrangement joins TRBV28 to TRBJ2-3; 9 bases fit TRBD1. The CDR3 consists of 15 residues. The germline CDR1 and CDR2 sequences are MDHEN and SYDVKM. J was trimmed by 4 bases and V by 5 bases; bases with no gene match: 7. The CDR3 DNA is TGTGCCAGCAGTCCTCGTGGACAGGGGCCAGATACGCAGTATTTT. It is translated as CASSPRGQGPDTQYF.

As regards this clonotype: One base away lies a much larger clone, so this may be a sequencing read error. The gene calls are TRBV6-2 or TRBV6-3 and TRBJ2-3, with D maybe TRBD1 (5 bases). Germline lookup yields CDR1 MNHEY and CDR2 SVGEGT. This CDR3 has 12 amino acids. The CDR3 sequence is CTSSRQTDTQYF. As DNA, the CDR3 is TGTACCAGCAGCCGACAGACAGATACGCAGTATTTT.

This clonotype has more than one count but fewer than ten. The J gene is TRBJ1-6, the V gene TRBV7-9, with a weak D call TRBD1 (5 bases). The ends were cut back, 5 bases at V and 10 bases at J, with 18 bases in the middle. The CDR3 is made up of 15 amino acids. The germline gives CDR1 SEHNR, CDR2 FQNEAQ (reference sequence). The chain's CDR3 is CASSPPGWGGSPLHF. The DNA of the CDR3 is TGTGCCAGCAGCCCGCCGGGGTGGGGCGGCTCACCCCTCCACTTT.

This clonotype was counted at least ten times. V usage is TRBV25-1 and J usage is TRBJ2-1, with a weak D call TRBD2 (6 bases). Germline CDR1 MGHDK, CDR2 SYGVNS. Trimming took off 2 bases at V and 7 bases at J, with 18 bases between the two ends. This CDR3 region has 16 residues. CDR3 bases: TGTGCCAGCAGTGAACTCGGGACTGATGAACTTAATGAGCAGTTCTTC. Its translation is CASSELGTDELNEQFF.

Note on this clonotype: This may be a read error: a much more frequent sequence differs by one nucleotide. This sequence joins TRBV5-1 and TRBJ2-5, with 7 bases that match TRBD2. V shed 3 bases, J shed 4 bases, and the junction held 6 bases outside the gene matches. This CDR3 spans 14 amino acids. Germline V lookup: CDR1 SGHRS, CDR2 YFSETQ. The CDR3 bases are TGCGCCAGCAGCTGGGGGGAGGGTAGAGAGACCCAGTACTTC. This translates into CASSWGEGRETQYF. The full variable domain, with the rest looked up from reference TRBV5-1 and TRBJ2-5, is KAGVTQTPRYLIKTRGQQVTLSCSPISGHRSVSWYQQTPGQGLQFLFEYFSETQRNKGNFPGRFSGRQFSNSRSEMNVSTLELGDSALYLCASSWGEGRETQYFGPGTRLLVL.

About this clonotype: A much larger clone differs by one base, so this may be a read error. This rearrangement joins TRBV11-2 to TRBJ2-1; the match to TRBD1 covers 7 bases. The CDR3 sequence is 18 residues long. From germline, CDR1 is SGHAT and CDR2 FQNNGV. The CDR3 region has the DNA TGTGCCAGCGGCTTAAGGGGGCGATCTCTAAACTCCTACAATGAGCAGTTCTTC. Translating gives CASGLRGRSLNSYNEQFF. Variable domain in full (rest from reference TRBV11-2 and TRBJ2-1): EAGVAQSPRYKIIEKRQSVAFWCNPISGHATLYWYQQILGQGPKLLIQFQNNGVVDDSQLPKDRFSAERLKGVDSTLKIQPAKLEDSAVYLCASGLRGRSLNSYNEQFFGPGTRLTVL.

The sample holds many counts of this clonotype. The V gene is TRBV10-3, the J gene TRBJ2-1; 8 positions agree with TRBD2. CDR3 size: 15 residues. Trimming took 2 bases from V and 10 from J; bases not matched to a gene: 10. CDR1 and CDR2 (germline): ENHRY, SYGVKD. CDR3 protein: CAISEGASGSKEQFF. The CDR3 nucleotides are TGTGCCATCAGTGAGGGGGCTAGCGGGTCTAAGGAGCAGTTCTTC.

This clonotype was detected a few times. A read error may explain this, as a much larger clone is one base away. The chain has TRBV15 and TRBJ2-5; the D is unclear. The CDR3 covers 12 residues. Germline loops: CDR1 LNHNV, CDR2 YYDKDF (reference sequence). V was cut by 0 bases and J by 11 bases, with 10 bases left in between. Written as DNA, the CDR3 is TGTGCCACCAGCAGAGATGGCGATGAGCAGTACTTC. It codes for CATSRDGDEQYF.

The gene calls are TRBV9 and TRBJ2-5, with D possibly being TRBD2 (7 bases). Germline V gene sequence: CDR1 SGDLS, CDR2 YYNGEE. The V end lost 0 bases, the J end lost 1 base, and 10 bases lay between the germline ends. This CDR3 spans 15 amino acids. CDR3 sequence reads: CASSVAAGAQETQYF. The CDR3 DNA follows: TGTGCCAGCAGCGTAGCGGCGGGGGCCCAAGAGACCCAGTACTTC. Together with reference TRBV9 and TRBJ2-5, the CDR3 gives the full variable domain: DSGVTQTPKHLITATGQRVTLRCSPRSGDLSVYWYQQSLDQGLQFLIQYYNGEERAKGNILERFSAQQFPDLHSELNLSSLELGDSALYFCASSVAAGAQETQYFGPGTRLLVL.

This sequence joins TRBV10-3 and TRBJ1-2, with D possibly matching TRBD1 (6 bases). The CDR3 consists of 15 residues. Germline V lookup: CDR1 ENHRY, CDR2 SYGVKD. Trimming took 6 bases from V and 1 from J, leaving 15 bases between them. CDR3 sequence reads: CAIRPGQTLNYGYTF. CDR3 in DNA: TGTGCCATCAGGCCAGGACAGACTCTTAACTATGGCTACACCTTC.

This clonotype appeared many times. This chain connects TRBV7-2 to TRBJ1-5; perhaps TRBD1 as D (6 bases). CDR1 and CDR2 from the germline V gene are SGHTA and FQGNSA. The V and J ends lost 2 bases and 2 bases respectively, with 10 bases between them. The CDR3 is made up of 15 amino acids. CDR3 residues: CASSLQQGGNQPQHF. DNA for the CDR3: TGTGCCAGCAGCTTACAACAGGGAGGCAATCAGCCCCAGCATTTT.

A few counts support this clonotype. The chain has TRBV4-1 and TRBJ1-2; the D is unclear. V shed 4 bases and J shed 2 bases, with 11 bases lying between them. CDR1 is MGHRA and CDR2 is YSYEKL in the germline V gene. The CDR3 has 14 residues. The chain's CDR3 is CASSREGKNYGYTF. DNA for the CDR3: TGCGCCAGCAGCCGGGAGGGAAAGAACTATGGCTACACCTTC.

This clonotype was observed at least ten times. J is TRBJ2-7 and V is TRBV7-2; the D is unclear. The CDR3 consists of 14 residues. Deletions cut 5 bases from V and 2 bases from J, with 13 bases between. The V gene's germline CDR1 is SGHTA and CDR2 FQGNSA. For the CDR3, the DNA is TGTGCCAGCAGCACCCGCTCCTCTACCTACGAGCAGTACTTC. Encoded protein: CASSTRSSTYEQYF.

This clonotype showed up just a few times. The chain links TRBV9 to TRBJ1-6; TRBD1 might be the D (5 bases). V was clipped by 1 base and J by 0 bases, with 8 bases between them. This CDR3 contains 16 residues. Germline values: CDR1 SGDLS, CDR2 YYNGEE. CDR3 DNA: TGTGCCAGCAGCGTATTAGACAGCTCCTATAATTCACCCCTCCACTTT. It encodes CASSVLDSSYNSPLHF.

Ten or more counts support this clonotype. The chain employs TRBV15 and TRBJ2-5; 8 nucleotides line up with TRBD2. This CDR3 spans 16 amino acids. V shed 0 bases, J shed 2 bases, and the junction held 5 bases outside the gene matches. Germline values: CDR1 LNHNV, CDR2 YYDKDF (reference sequence). CDR3 DNA sequence: TGTGCCACCAGCAGAGATTTACTAGCGGCACAAGAGACCCAGTACTTC. Encoded protein: CATSRDLLAAQETQYF.

This chain links TRBV20-1 with TRBJ2-3, with 15 positions matching TRBD2. V was clipped by 4 bases and J by 8 bases; unmatched bases: 10. Germline V gene data show CDR1 as DFQATT and CDR2 as SNEGSKA (reference sequence). The CDR3 is made up of 16 amino acids. The CDR3 nucleotides are TGCAGTGCTAAGGTGTGGACTAGCGGGGGGGCTGGTACGCAGTATTTT. Its protein product is CSAKVWTSGGAGTQYF.